This passage covers 32 T cell receptor beta chains from one sample sequenced in a study of patients and donors after allogeneic stem cell transplantation. TCRdb fed the RT-PCR reads into MiXCR, producing one record per CDR3 protein. The sample consists of 900,000 to 1,000,000 distinct CDR3 sequences, about a sixth of them appearing once. The sequencing sample was made of blood, either unsorted or a sorted T cell fraction (not recorded which). These receptors originate from a human donor who was either an allogeneic HSCT recipient or a stem cell or donor lymphocyte infusion donor (not recorded which). It is not recorded whose cells these are; they may come from a transplant donor.

The chain couples TRBV6-5 to TRBJ2-7; D is ambiguous. Germline assignment: CDR1 MNHEY and CDR2 SVGAGI. Trimming removed 2 bases at V and 0 bases at J, with 8 bases between. This CDR3 is built from 14 residues. For the CDR3, the DNA is TGTGCCAGCAGTTACGCCGAGAACTCCTACGAGCAGTACTTC. Amino acid sequence: CASSYAENSYEQYF.

This clonotype occurred a few times. The chain couples TRBV3-1 to TRBJ2-3, with D perhaps matching TRBD1 or TRBD2 (7 bases each). V dropped 4 bases and J dropped 0 bases, with 11 bases sitting between them. The CDR3 length is 15 residues. Germline V gene lookup returns CDR1 LGHDT and CDR2 YNNKEL (reference sequence). In nucleotides, the CDR3 is TGTGCCAGCAGCCCAGGGGGGGATAGCACAGATACGCAGTATTTT. Its translation is CASSPGGDSTDTQYF.

V gene TRBV13 combines with J gene TRBJ2-1; 9 nucleotides agree with TRBD2. CDR1 and CDR2 (germline): PRHDT, FYEKMQ (reference sequence). Germline trimming cut 5 bases from V and 1 base from J; bases unmatched to any gene: 6. The CDR3 is 16 amino acids. CDR3 protein: CASSTLTSGSYNEQFF. Here the CDR3 DNA reads TGTGCCAGCAGCACCCTGACTAGCGGTTCCTACAATGAGCAGTTCTTC.

V usage is TRBV28 and J usage is TRBJ1-1, with D uncertain. V was pared by 1 base and J by 7 bases, with 7 bases between. This CDR3 region has 12 residues. Germline CDR1 MDHEN, CDR2 SYDVKM. CDR3 region: CASSLSLGEAFF. The CDR3 nucleotides are TGTGCCAGCAGTTTATCACTCGGTGAAGCTTTCTTT.

The V gene is TRBV12-3 or TRBV12-4, the J gene TRBJ1-3; D is undetermined. Trimming shortened V by 8 bases and J by 1 base, and 15 bases separated the two germline ends. This CDR3 is 15 amino acids long. DNA of the CDR3: TGTGCCAGCCAAGGGATTTCCGGATCTGGAAACACCATATATTTT. As protein: CASQGISGSGNTIYF.

This clonotype was detected only a few times. V and J are TRBV5-1 and TRBJ1-1, with a possible D match to TRBD1 (6 bases). The CDR3 runs 17 residues. CDR1 is SGHRS, CDR2 YFSETQ, per germline. V dropped 4 bases and J dropped 3 bases, with 22 bases sitting between them. CDR3 sequence: CASSPRTDSHLYTEAFF. The CDR3, as DNA: TGCGCCAGCAGCCCAAGGACAGACTCCCATTTGTACACTGAAGCTTTCTTT.

This clonotype has at least ten counts. This chain connects TRBV4-3 to TRBJ1-1, with no clear D. V dropped 3 bases and J dropped 3 bases, with 8 bases sitting between them. There are 13 residues in the CDR3. Germline loops: CDR1 LGHNA, CDR2 YSLEER. CDR3 DNA: TGCGCCAGCAGCCAGGCGGTATACACTGAAGCTTTCTTT. This codes for CASSQAVYTEAFF.

In this sample, this clonotype turned up once. The J gene is TRBJ2-3, the V gene TRBV28, with unresolved D. Germline-derived CDR1 and CDR2 are MDHEN and SYDVKM. The CDR3 spans 16 residues. Trimming stripped 7 bases from V and 0 bases from J, with 17 bases between. The chain's CDR3 is CASNSMAILSTDTQYF. CDR3 coding DNA: TGTGCCAGCAACTCAATGGCTATTTTGAGCACAGATACGCAGTATTTT.

CDR3: CASSLVTLARTQYF. CDR3 coding DNA: TGTGCCAGCAGCCTCGTGACCCTTGCTCGCACGCAGTATTTT. This chain connects TRBV3-1 to TRBJ2-3; no definite D call. The V gene's germline CDR1 is LGHDT and CDR2 YNNKEL (reference sequence). Between the trimmed V and J ends, which lost 4 bases and 9 bases, there was a span of 17 bases. The CDR3 length is 14 residues.

The V and J genes are TRBV7-9 and TRBJ2-5; 8 bases fit TRBD2. The length of the CDR3 is 14 residues. Trimming removed 4 bases from V and 5 bases from J; junction bases left unmatched: 6. Germline V gene sequence: CDR1 SEHNR, CDR2 FQNEAQ (reference sequence). The CDR3 DNA follows: TGTGCCAGCAGCTCGAGGACTAGCAGCGAGACCCAGTACTTC. Protein: CASSSRTSSETQYF.

The chain links TRBV5-1 to TRBJ2-5; 7 bases align to TRBD2. CDR3 length: 16 amino acids. CDR1 and CDR2 from the germline V gene are SGHRS and YFSETQ. The trim removed 0 bases at V and 5 bases at J, leaving 10 bases unmatched. This chain's CDR3 is CASSLDKGLPLETQYF. In DNA, the CDR3 is TGCGCCAGCAGCTTGGACAAGGGACTACCCCTGGAGACCCAGTACTTC.

This clonotype was seen more than once but under ten times. The chain is built from TRBV20-1 and TRBJ1-1; D is undetermined. Trimming cost V 2 bases and J 4 bases, with 11 bases left between them. In germline, CDR1 is DFQATT, CDR2 SNEGSKA (reference sequence). CDR3 length equals 13 residues. The CDR3 DNA follows: TGCAGTGCTAGATACCAGGATGGCACTGAAGCTTTCTTT. It codes for CSARYQDGTEAFF.

The rearrangement uses TRBV9 and TRBJ1-1; D gene ambiguous. Germline V gene sequence: CDR1 SGDLS, CDR2 YYNGEE. The CDR3 is made up of 13 amino acids. V lost 4 bases to trimming and J lost 2 bases, with 9 bases between them. The CDR3 DNA sequence: TGTGCCAGCAGCCAAACTTCCAACACTGAAGCTTTCTTT. It specifies CASSQTSNTEAFF.

J is TRBJ1-4 and V is TRBV4-1; D not resolved. This CDR3 comprises 13 residues. Germline CDR1 and CDR2: MGHRA and YSYEKL. V was trimmed by 5 bases and J by 4 bases, leaving 8 bases between them. This chain's CDR3 is CASSGVFNEKLFF. CDR3 sequence (DNA): TGCGCCAGCAGCGGGGTCTTTAATGAAAAACTGTTTTTT.

The chain joins TRBV13 to TRBJ2-7; D gene unclear. This CDR3 region has 14 residues. Germline CDR1 reads PRHDT; CDR2 reads FYEKMQ (reference sequence). Trimming removed 4 bases from V and 1 base from J, with 11 bases in between. The CDR3 protein is CASSSYWDSYEQYF. CDR3 in DNA: TGTGCCAGCAGCTCCTACTGGGATTCCTACGAGCAGTACTTC.

This clonotype was seen more than once but under ten times. The gene calls are TRBV5-6 and TRBJ2-5; 7 bases are a match to TRBD2. Losses at the gene ends were 3 bases for V and 5 bases for J; bases not matched to a gene: 4. The CDR3 extends over 13 amino acids. From germline, CDR1 is SGHDT and CDR2 YYEEEE. This chain's CDR3 is CASSWGGRETQYF. DNA for the CDR3: TGTGCCAGCAGCTGGGGAGGGAGGGAGACCCAGTACTTC.

This clonotype was seen at least ten times. This chain joins TRBV11-2 and TRBJ1-6; D is unresolved. The CDR3 consists of 14 residues. V lost 1 base, J lost 7 bases, and 8 bases lay in between. Germline V gene lookup returns CDR1 SGHAT and CDR2 FQNNGV. This CDR3 is CASSLGQTNSPLHF. CDR3 coding DNA: TGTGCCAGCAGCTTAGGGCAGACGAATTCACCCCTCCACTTT.

This clonotype appeared a few times. V gene TRBV25-1 combines with J gene TRBJ1-6, with TRBD1 identical over 8 bases. Trimming cost V 6 bases and J 7 bases; bases outside gene matches: 8. The CDR3 is 15 amino acids. CDR1 MGHDK and CDR2 SYGVNS come from the germline V gene. The CDR3 DNA follows: TGTGCCAGCAGCGCCCAGGGGGCAGGAAATTCACCCCTCCACTTT. Its protein product is CASSAQGAGNSPLHF.

The rearrangement links TRBV12-3 or TRBV12-4 to TRBJ2-7; 9 positions match TRBD1. This CDR3 contains 14 residues. V was pared by 6 bases and J by 7 bases, with 10 bases of the junction left unmatched. CDR3 in DNA: TGTGCCAGCAGCCCGCCGGACAGGGGAAATGAGCAGTACTTC. Translating gives CASSPPDRGNEQYF.

V is TRBV5-8 and J is TRBJ1-2; 8 bases map to TRBD1. The V gene end was trimmed by 3 bases and the J gene end by 7 bases; junction bases not matched to a gene: 11. Germline CDR1 reads SGHTS; CDR2 reads YDEGEE. This CDR3 contains 15 residues. The DNA of the CDR3 is TGTGCCAGCAGCTACTCCGGGACAGGCGTGCGTGGCTACACCTTC. Translating gives CASSYSGTGVRGYTF.

This clonotype was seen a handful of times. The gene calls are TRBV11-2 and TRBJ1-1; D remains ambiguous. Trimming left V 5 bases short and J 3 bases short, with 28 bases between. The CDR3 consists of 19 residues. CDR1 is SGHAT and CDR2 is FQNNGV in the germline V gene. Here the CDR3 DNA reads TGTGCCAGCAGCGTTCGAGTGTCCCGCTTGAACTTTTCCCACACTGAAGCTTTCTTT. Amino acids: CASSVRVSRLNFSHTEAFF.

The CDR3 spells CASSFLLGPPYEQYF. The CDR3 nucleotides are TGTGCCAGTAGTTTTCTCCTGGGACCGCCGTACGAGCAGTACTTC. This chain uses TRBV19 with TRBJ2-7; possibly TRBD1 or TRBD2 for D (5 bases each). Trimming pared 5 bases from V and 4 bases from J, leaving 18 bases between. The CDR3 contains 15 residues. The germline CDR1 and CDR2 sequences are LNHDA and SQIVND (reference sequence).

This clonotype was observed a few times. This chain joins TRBV6-5 and TRBJ2-3; D may be TRBD2 (6 bases). Germline V CDR1 and CDR2: MNHEY, SVGAGI. Deletions cut 0 bases from V and 1 base from J, with 14 bases between. The CDR3 runs 17 residues. The CDR3 sequence is CASSYSEWGGGTDTQYF. In DNA, the CDR3 is TGTGCCAGCAGTTACTCAGAGTGGGGCGGGGGCACAGATACGCAGTATTTT.

The CDR3 is CASSLRLAHEQYF. In DNA form, the CDR3 reads TGCGCCAGCAGCTTGAGGCTTGCCCACGAGCAGTACTTC. The chain employs TRBV5-1 and TRBJ2-7; D call uncertain. Per the germline V gene, CDR1 is SGHRS and CDR2 is YFSETQ. The CDR3 loop spans 13 amino acids. The V end lost 1 base, the J end lost 5 bases, and 10 bases lay between the germline ends. The variable domain in full, completed from reference TRBV5-1 and TRBJ2-7, reads KAGVTQTPRYLIKTRGQQVTLSCSPISGHRSVSWYQQTPGQGLQFLFEYFSETQRNKGNFPGRFSGRQFSNSRSEMNVSTLELGDSALYLCASSLRLAHEQYFGPGTRLTVT.

The chain has TRBV5-5 and TRBJ1-6, with unresolved D. The CDR3 has 16 amino acids. The germline gives CDR1 SGHKS, CDR2 YYEKEE (reference sequence). V gave up 1 base and J gave up 10 bases, with 18 bases separating them. The CDR3 nucleotides read TGTGCCAGCAGCTTGTATGATGTACGGGTGAAGTCACCCCTCCACTTT. Encoded protein: CASSLYDVRVKSPLHF.

In its sample, this clonotype was seen a few times. V gene TRBV12-3 or TRBV12-4 combines with J gene TRBJ1-5; D unresolved. The CDR3 length is 15 residues. Trimming removed 5 bases at V and 7 bases at J, with 18 bases between. The CDR3 here is CASSVGPSVWQPQHF. The CDR3 coding sequence is TGTGCCAGCAGTGTTGGGCCGTCAGTATGGCAGCCCCAGCATTTT.

The chain has TRBV20-1 and TRBJ2-7; possible D gene TRBD1, 5 bases. V was clipped by 0 bases and J by 5 bases, with 17 bases between them. Germline V gene sequence: CDR1 DFQATT, CDR2 SNEGSKA (reference sequence). The CDR3 is made up of 15 amino acids. CDR3 sequence (DNA): TGCAGTGCTAGAGATGGGGCAGTAAGCAACCACGAGCAGTACTTC. Encoded protein: CSARDGAVSNHEQYF.

This chain links TRBV10-3 with TRBJ1-5, with D unclear. The CDR3 has 13 amino acids. The V gene's germline CDR1 is ENHRY and CDR2 SYGVKD. V was trimmed by 10 bases and J by 3 bases, leaving 13 bases between them. The CDR3 region has the DNA TGTGCCACCCACTTGTTTCTCAATCAGCCCCAGCATTTT. Translating it yields CATHLFLNQPQHF.

The rearrangement uses TRBV3-1 and TRBJ2-1; 9 bases fit TRBD2. Trimming cost V 1 base and J 4 bases; bases outside gene matches: 5. This CDR3 comprises 16 residues. Germline V gene sequence: CDR1 LGHDT, CDR2 YNNKEL (reference sequence). CDR3 residues: CASSQVPSGDYNEQFF. In DNA, the CDR3 is TGTGCCAGCAGCCAAGTTCCTAGCGGGGATTACAATGAGCAGTTCTTC.

In this sample, this clonotype turned up a few times. This chain links TRBV11-3 with TRBJ1-2, with TRBD1 as a possible D gene (6 bases). Germline assignment: CDR1 SGHNT and CDR2 YENEEA. Deletions cut 5 bases from V and 4 bases from J, with 17 bases between. The CDR3 consists of 15 residues. The CDR3 sequence: CASSPRLRGAYGYTF. The CDR3 DNA reads as TGTGCCAGCAGCCCCCGTCTAAGGGGGGCCTATGGCTACACCTTC.

The chain is built from TRBV27 and TRBJ2-2; D gene uncertain. This CDR3 is 15 amino acids long. V lost 4 bases to trimming and J lost 7 bases, with 16 bases between them. Germline assignment: CDR1 MNHEY and CDR2 SMNVEV (reference sequence). The CDR3 region has the DNA TGTGCCAGCAGTTCCAACTGGCCGTCGGGCGGGGAGCTGTTTTTT. This codes for CASSSNWPSGGELFF.

The DNA for the CDR3 is TGCGCCAGCAGCCCGCTAGGGATCGGGGCCAACGTCCTGACTTTC. It yields the protein CASSPLGIGANVLTF. The chain uses TRBV4-1 and TRBJ2-6; D is uncertain. This CDR3 comprises 15 residues. The V and J ends lost 4 bases and 4 bases respectively, with 11 bases between them. The germline gives CDR1 MGHRA, CDR2 YSYEKL.